This T cell receptor beta chain was captured by sequencing in a study of early T cells in non-severe SARS-CoV-2 infection. Individual cDNA molecules received unique molecular identifiers during library preparation. TCRdb passed the 5' RACE reads through MiXCR, listing each CDR3 protein once. The repertoire holds some 64,000 distinct CDR3 sequences, 10% to 13% seen once, with around 1.8% in the top ten. Ten or more counts support this clonotype. The germline V gene encodes CDR1 SNHLY and CDR2 FYNNEI. This CDR3 region has 15 residues. V was trimmed by 4 bases and J by 0 bases, leaving 11 bases between them.

The rearrangement joins TRBV2 to TRBJ2-3, with D perhaps TRBD1 (6 bases). What was sequenced was whole blood. The receptor was isolated from an adult who was a healthcare worker with PCR-confirmed SARS-CoV-2 infection or an uninfected control (not recorded which). The CDR3 region has the DNA TGTGCCAGCAGTGTGACAGGATCTAGCACAGATACGCAGTATTTT. Amino acid sequence: CASSVTGSSTDTQYF.